The present TCR beta chain was sequenced within a study of shared clonotypes between healthy human individuals. Study-level information: For every donor, three CD4 naive, three CD4 memory, two CD8 naive and one CD8 memory plates were used.

The CDR3 consists of 15 residues. V lost 5 bases and J lost 2; bases outside the gene matches: 6. Germline V gives CDR1 SGDLS, CDR2 YYNGEE. Clones were read by immunoSEQ multiplex PCR, and TCRdb kept only the in-frame ones, dropping some. Here the sample spans about 2.3 million clones, less than 95% being singletons. Sequencing was performed on naive CD4+ T cells from PBMCs. The sample's subset: CD45RA+ positively selected. The rearrangement uses TRBV9 and TRBJ2-1; 8 nucleotides agree with TRBD2. The TCR originated in a young man in good health. Some clones in this sample may be carry-over from other donors' samples. The CDR3 loop reads CASSWSGSPYNEQFF. The CDR3 nucleotides read TGTGCCAGCAGTTGGAGCGGGAGTCCCTACAATGAGCAGTTCTTC.